The 2 T cell receptor beta chains presented below share a single source sample, sequenced in a study of blood T cell repertoires in COVID-19 (dated by TCRdb to between 2020 and 2021). Libraries came from the immunoSEQ multiplex PCR assay. TCRdb provides this immuneACCESS table in a form limited to in-frame rearrangements. Some clones are lacking; in checked studies, under half of them reflect an unresolved V gene, and why the rest are absent is not known. Across this sample there are roughly 90,000 clones, with roughly 90% seen only once. Together, the top ten hold approximately 1.6% of the sample. Sequenced: peripheral blood. Every receptor here comes from a human donor with active COVID-19. The donor label of this sample is uncertain.

The V call is TRBV6-1, the J call TRBJ2-1, with 12 positions matching TRBD2. The CDR3 runs to 17 residues. Germline CDR1 reads MNHNS; CDR2 reads SASEGT. Germline trimming cut 2 bases from V and 4 bases from J; bases unmatched to any gene: 6. In DNA, the CDR3 is TGTGCCAGCAGTGAAAGGACTAGCGGGGTACTTTACAATGAGCAGTTCTTC. Translation: CASSERTSGVLYNEQFF.

The rearrangement uses TRBV5-4 and TRBJ2-7, with 7 bases identical to TRBD1. The CDR3 is made up of 15 amino acids. Germline V gives CDR1 SGHNT, CDR2 YYREEE (reference sequence). V lost 4 bases, J lost 3 bases, and 10 bases stayed unmatched. This chain's CDR3 is CASSGSTGQYYEQYF. In DNA form, the CDR3 reads TGTGCCAGCAGCGGGTCGACAGGGCAGTACTACGAGCAGTACTTC.